The source of this T cell receptor beta chain is a study of vaccination effects on CD4 cells after COVID-19. Study background: Two doses of BNT162b2 or mRNA-1273 vaccine were administered to participants. They grew 1.8 million or so PBMC in each well, adding 10 IU/ml IL-2 and around 10 ug/ml peptides. Overall study findings and caveats: Of the vaccine-induced clones from healthy vaccinees, merely 1 of 255 recognized common cold coronaviruses as well.

Losses at the gene ends were 5 bases for V and 8 bases for J; bases not matched to a gene: 9. CDR1 is SGHRS, CDR2 YFSETQ, per germline. This CDR3 has 14 amino acids. Repertoires were generated with immunoSEQ multiplex PCR, while TCRdb's copy carries only in-frame clones and drops some. The profile shows 32,000 or so clones, 68% of them singletons. Subsequent to less than eleven days of culture, CD4+ T cells were isolated. Vaccine recipients, nucleocapsid antibody negative, had no prior SARS-CoV-2 infection. With regard to this clone: The antigen remains undetermined.

The J gene is TRBJ2-1, the V gene TRBV5-1; 8 bases agree with TRBD2. Material: CD4+ T cells from PBMCs cultured without peptide, obtained before COVID-19 vaccination. This clonotype was sampled from a human donor who received a COVID-19 vaccine. The CDR3 is CASSGLAAVDEQFF. The CDR3 nucleotides are TGCGCCAGCAGTGGACTAGCCGCGGTAGATGAGCAGTTCTTC.